This T cell receptor (beta chain) was recorded in a study of control samples from healthy donors and cancer patients. Data came from immunoSEQ multiplex PCR; TCRdb stores just in-frame clones and leaves some out. The sample holds 350,000 to 450,000 clones, 90% seen once. V was pared by 5 bases and J by 4 bases, with 12 bases between. CDR1 and CDR2 (germline): GTSNPN, SVGIG (reference sequence). The CDR3 consists of 14 residues. Sequencing used PBMCs. V gene TRBV30 combines with J gene TRBJ1-6; the D is unclear. The source of this sequence is a middle-aged man with head and neck cancer. The CDR3 reads CAWAPDRYNSPLHF. In DNA form, the CDR3 reads TGTGCCTGGGCGCCGGACCGGTATAATTCACCCCTCCACTTT.